This T cell receptor (beta chain) appears in the sequencing data of a study of beta chain features in type 1 diabetes. This clone was recorded many times. As every portion of the isolated RNA was reverse transcribed, the sequencing read expressed TCRB transcripts. Clones were sequenced by immunoSEQ multiplex PCR, and TCRdb holds only the in-frame ones, with some missing. The data show roughly 300,000 clones, 8% seen once. Every donor had blood drawn once into heparin, roughly 110 mL on average. The junction had 8 bases not matched to a gene; V was cut back by 2 bases and J by 7 bases. CDR3 size: 15 residues. In germline, CDR1 is LGHNA, CDR2 YSLEER.

Input material: central memory CD4+ T cells from blood. The origin of this receptor is a woman in her late teens or twenties in good health. This rearrangement joins TRBV4-3 to TRBJ2-1; 7 positions match TRBD2. As DNA, the CDR3 is TGCGCCAGCAGCCAATTGGGCGGGAGAGAAAATGAGCAGTTCTTC. It yields the protein CASSQLGGRENEQFF.